The subject of this entry is one T cell receptor (beta chain). Per the original methods: Amplified reference gene primers provided the basis for estimating nucleated cell counts. Method: immunoSEQ multiplex PCR; TCRdb's copy keeps in-frame clones and lacks some. The V and J calls and clone size come from that table; D and trimming were worked out from the DNA. The data show fewer than 350,000 clones, about nine tenths seen once. This specimen comes from a study of blood T cell repertoires in COVID-19. At the level of the study: PBMCs, B-cell-depleted T cells, or T cells were the source of the cDNA or gDNA that made up the material.

The CDR3 runs 15 residues. V lost 6 bases to trimming and J lost 4 bases, with 16 bases between them. The germline V gene has CDR1 MDHEN and CDR2 SYDVKM. V gene TRBV28 combines with J gene TRBJ1-3, with D perhaps TRBD1 (6 bases). The source material was peripheral blood. This receptor was taken from a woman aged 30 to 39 with COVID-19, enrolled during active disease. This CDR3 is CASSFLMGAGNTIYF. Here the CDR3 DNA reads TGTGCCAGCAGCTTTCTTATGGGGGCGGGAAACACCATATATTTT.